The clone carrying this T cell receptor (beta chain) occurred many times. Its target is unknown. Germline assignment: CDR1 DFQATT and CDR2 SNEGSKA (reference sequence). There are 15 residues in the CDR3. V dropped 5 bases and J dropped 2 bases, with 18 bases sitting between them. As it was prepared, the TCRbeta library received unique molecular identifiers. TCRdb re-derived calls from the PCR reads in MiXCR, one entry per CDR3 protein. The profile covers 95,000 to 150,000 distinct CDR3 sequences, with 23% appearing a single time and over 9.5% taken by the ten largest. These data belong to a study of T-cell reconstitution after alpha-beta-depleted transplantation in children. Study outcomes and limitations: It was reported that alpha-beta T cells came from several hundred expanded graft clones (about two months after transplant). There were some patients whose high TCRbeta diversity at day 60 came from surviving recipient T cells and thymic progenitors.

The chain links TRBV20-1 to TRBJ1-1; D unclear. The specimen comprised PBMCs, mostly from graft donor cells, sampled 180 days after TCRalphabeta/CD19-depleted stem cell transplant. This clonotype was sampled from a male patient under 10 years old who had a stem cell transplant for chronic granulomatous disease, so the T cells may come from the graft donor. The CDR3 DNA is TGCAGTGCTCATAGGGAGGGCAGGATAAACACTGAAGCTTTCTTT. This sequence encodes CSAHREGRINTEAFF.